Below, 5 T cell receptor beta chains from the same sample are listed, as sequenced in a study of blood T cell repertoires in COVID-19. Only in-frame clones appear in the TCRdb table, and some are missing; sequencing was by immunoSEQ multiplex PCR. The sample has tens of thousands of clones; around nine tenths are singletons. Sequenced sample: peripheral blood. The receptors originated from a man older than 75 with acute or convalescent COVID-19.

The J gene is TRBJ1-4, the V gene TRBV7-9; no reliable D call. Germline V gene sequence: CDR1 SEHNR, CDR2 FQNEAQ (reference sequence). The CDR3 is made up of 15 amino acids. The V gene lost 7 bases and the J gene lost 1 base, with 13 bases spanning the gap. CDR3 sequence (DNA): TGTGCCAGCATACCCTTTGGGCAAACTAATGAAAAACTGTTTTTT. As protein: CASIPFGQTNEKLFF.

The V and J genes are TRBV6-5 and TRBJ2-7; 11 bases match TRBD1. In germline, CDR1 is MNHEY, CDR2 SVGAGI. V lost 6 bases, J lost 2 bases, and 0 bases stayed unmatched. This CDR3 contains 13 residues. The CDR3 coding sequence is TGTGCCAGCAGGGACAGGGGGCCCTACGAGCAGTACTTC. It translates to CASRDRGPYEQYF.

This clone was seen a few times. The chain joins TRBV27 to TRBJ1-1, with a tentative D call TRBD1 (5 bases). This CDR3 region has 13 residues. The germline gives CDR1 MNHEY, CDR2 SMNVEV (reference sequence). Trimming removed 11 bases at V and 4 bases at J, with 17 bases between. The CDR3 is CAAGELGGTEAFF. The CDR3 DNA is TGTGCCGCGGGGGAATTGGGCGGCACTGAAGCTTTCTTT.

The rearrangement uses TRBV9 and TRBJ2-5, with 10 bases aligning to TRBD1. Germline CDR1 and CDR2: SGDLS and YYNGEE. The CDR3 consists of 16 residues. Trimming removed 3 bases from V and 4 bases from J; junction bases left unmatched: 9. The CDR3 DNA is TGTGCCAGCAGCGCCACCGGGACAGGGGTTGGAGAGACCCAGTACTTC. Its protein is CASSATGTGVGETQYF.

This clone was recorded only once. The chain uses TRBV3-1 (or the pseudogene TRBV3-2) and TRBJ1-2, with TRBD1 identical over 8 bases. Germline V lookup: CDR1 LGHDT, CDR2 YNNKEL (reference sequence). J gave up 5 bases and V 2 bases, and 10 bases lay outside the gene matches. The CDR3 is 16 amino acids. DNA of the CDR3: TGTGCCAGCAGCCAATCGGCCCACAGGGGGGAGTATGGCTACACCTTC. Translated, it gives CASSQSAHRGEYGYTF.